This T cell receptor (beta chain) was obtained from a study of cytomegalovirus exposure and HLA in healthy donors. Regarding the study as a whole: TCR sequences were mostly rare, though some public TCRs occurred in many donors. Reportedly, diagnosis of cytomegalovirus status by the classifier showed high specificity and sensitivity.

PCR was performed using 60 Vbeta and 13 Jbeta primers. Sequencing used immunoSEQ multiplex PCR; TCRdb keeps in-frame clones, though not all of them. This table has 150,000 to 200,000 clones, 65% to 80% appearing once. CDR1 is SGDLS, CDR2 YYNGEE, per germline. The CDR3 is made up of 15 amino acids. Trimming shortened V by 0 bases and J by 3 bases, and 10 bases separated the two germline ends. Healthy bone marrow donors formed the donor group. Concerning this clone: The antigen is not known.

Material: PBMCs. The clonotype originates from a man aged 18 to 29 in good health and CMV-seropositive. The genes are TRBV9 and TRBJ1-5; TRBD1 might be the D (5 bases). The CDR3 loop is CASSVGGTPNQPQHF. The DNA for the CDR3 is TGTGCCAGCAGCGTAGGCGGGACTCCCAATCAGCCCCAGCATTTT.